Shown below are 27 T cell receptor beta chains from a single sample sequenced in a study of human T cells and chemical hapten exposure. The authors extracted total RNA from unfractionated whole blood. Via MiXCR, TCRdb re-called the 5' RACE reads, giving one row per CDR3 protein. The table shows approximately 140,000 distinct CDR3 sequences, with roughly 4% occurring only once. These receptors all come from a female donor in good health.

This clonotype was seen many times. This chain links TRBV19 with TRBJ2-1, with TRBD2 as a possible D gene (6 bases). The CDR3 sequence is 12 residues long. Trimming shortened V by 6 bases and J by 9 bases, and 12 bases separated the two germline ends. The germline V gene has CDR1 LNHDA and CDR2 SQIVND (reference sequence). The DNA for the CDR3 is TGTGCCAGTAGGCCTAGCGAAGGTGAGCAGTTCTTC. It encodes CASRPSEGEQFF. Combining the CDR3 with reference TRBV19 and TRBJ2-1 gives the whole variable domain DGGITQSPKYLFRKEGQNVTLSCEQNLNHDAMYWYRQDPGQGLRLIYYSQIVNDFQKGDIAEGYSVSREKKESFPLTVTSAQKNPTAFYLCASRPSEGEQFFGPGTRLTVL.

The rearrangement uses TRBV2 and TRBJ2-2; 8 nucleotides match TRBD2. The V segment lost 2 bases and the J segment 2 bases; nucleotides outside the gene matches: 10. The germline V gene has CDR1 SNHLY and CDR2 FYNNEI. This CDR3 contains 18 residues. CDR3 sequence (DNA): TGTGCCAGCAGTGAAAAGGGGCTAGCGGGTCGAAACACCGGGGAGCTGTTTTTT. It codes for CASSEKGLAGRNTGELFF.

The genes are TRBV6-1 and TRBJ1-5; 7 nucleotides match TRBD1. Germline values: CDR1 MNHNS, CDR2 SASEGT. Trimming at V came to 4 bases and at J to 5 bases, leaving 8 bases not matched to a gene. The CDR3 contains 15 residues. The CDR3 here is CASSADQGGYQPQHF. DNA of the CDR3: TGTGCCAGCAGTGCAGACCAGGGGGGGTATCAGCCCCAGCATTTT.

The gene calls are TRBV7-3 and TRBJ1-1; 7 bases align to TRBD1. The CDR3 extends over 14 amino acids. After removal of 5 bases from V and 2 bases from J, the junction contained 5 bases not matched to a gene. Germline assignment: CDR1 SGHTA and CDR2 FQGTGA. CDR3 nucleotides: TGTGCCAGCAGCGAGGGGGCGCGAAACACTGAAGCTTTCTTT. Its translation is CASSEGARNTEAFF.

Many counts were recorded for this clonotype. The chain couples TRBV20-1 to TRBJ1-5; D perhaps matches TRBD1 (6 bases). Germline V gene lookup returns CDR1 DFQATT and CDR2 SNEGSKA (reference sequence). The CDR3 loop spans 13 amino acids. Trimming stripped 3 bases from V and 4 bases from J, with 10 bases between. This CDR3 is CSASRDINQPQHF. CDR3 DNA: TGCAGTGCTAGTCGGGACATAAATCAGCCCCAGCATTTT.

This clonotype was recorded many times. The CDR3 bases are TGCAGTGCTAGGGGACAGGGGGATGTCTACGAGCAGTACTTC. Translation: CSARGQGDVYEQYF. The gene calls are TRBV20-1 and TRBJ2-7, with TRBD1 identical over 11 bases. Germline V lookup: CDR1 DFQATT, CDR2 SNEGSKA (reference sequence). J was trimmed by 3 bases and V by 3 bases; bases with no gene match: 4. The CDR3 covers 14 residues.

There are many counts of this clonotype. The chain combines TRBV6-1 with TRBJ1-5; 9 nucleotides agree with TRBD1. Germline CDR1 MNHNS, CDR2 SASEGT. This CDR3 has 15 residues. V trimming: 6 bases; J trimming: 7 bases; junction bases outside the gene matches: 10. Here the CDR3 DNA reads TGTGCCAGCAGCTTAACAGGGGGCGCCGGACAGCCCCAGCATTTT. Translation gives CASSLTGGAGQPQHF.

This clonotype has more than one count but fewer than ten. The junction departs from germline at one end; a sequencing error may be responsible. This sequence joins TRBV18 and TRBJ1-1; D is unresolved. The CDR3 has 12 residues. CDR1 and CDR2 from the germline V gene are KGHSH and LQKENI. The chain's CDR3 is CVSRHPNTEAFF. The CDR3 DNA sequence: TGTGTCAGCCGGCACCCGAACACTGAAGCTTTCTTT.

This clonotype was recorded at least ten times. The V and J genes are TRBV6-5 and TRBJ2-7, with D perhaps given as TRBD1 or TRBD2 (5 bases each). The CDR3 totals 13 residues. The V end lost 5 bases, the J end lost 6 bases, and 14 bases lay between the germline ends. Germline CDR1 MNHEY, CDR2 SVGAGI. CDR3 amino acids: CASSAFRGGEQYF. In DNA, the CDR3 is TGTGCCAGCAGTGCGTTCCGGGGCGGCGAGCAGTACTTC.

The table lists this clonotype with many counts. This rearrangement joins TRBV27 to TRBJ2-5; 9 bases align to TRBD1. V trimming: 3 bases; J trimming: 4 bases; junction bases outside the gene matches: 6. Germline V gene data show CDR1 as MNHEY and CDR2 as SMNVEV (reference sequence). The CDR3 has 15 amino acids. The CDR3 is CASSFRTGGSETQYF. The CDR3 coding sequence is TGTGCCAGCAGTTTCCGTACAGGGGGCTCAGAGACCCAGTACTTC.

This clonotype was recorded at least ten times. As DNA, the CDR3 is TGTGCCAGCAGCCAAGCCGAGGACAGCTCCTACGAGCAGTACTTC. It translates to CASSQAEDSSYEQYF. The chain uses TRBV4-2 and TRBJ2-7; D is perhaps TRBD1 (6 bases). Germline lookup yields CDR1 LGHNA and CDR2 YNFKEQ. This CDR3 is 15 amino acids long. V shed 1 base and J shed 0 bases, with 10 bases lying between them.

The genes are TRBV12-3 or TRBV12-4 and TRBJ2-7; no firm D call. CDR3 length: 12 residues. V was cut by 6 bases and J by 2 bases, with 8 bases left in between. This CDR3 is CASRGNAYEQYF. The CDR3 DNA follows: TGTGCCAGCAGGGGGAACGCCTACGAGCAGTACTTC.

At least ten counts were recorded for this clonotype. The rearrangement joins TRBV28 to TRBJ2-1; 9 bases line up with TRBD2. Germline lookup yields CDR1 MDHEN and CDR2 SYDVKM. The CDR3 loop spans 17 amino acids. V dropped 4 bases and J dropped 9; count of bases not matched to a gene: 16. The CDR3 spells CASSSPGAGGPMGEQFF. CDR3 DNA sequence: TGTGCCAGCAGTTCCCCGGGGGCGGGGGGGCCGATGGGTGAGCAGTTCTTC.

In its sample, this clonotype was seen many times. The V gene is TRBV29-1, the J gene TRBJ1-5, with 7 bases aligning to TRBD1. The CDR3 is 14 residues long. Germline CDR1 SQVTM, CDR2 ANQGSEA. V gave up 4 bases and J gave up 0 bases; unmatched junction bases: 3. CDR3 in DNA: TGCAGCGTTGGGGACAGTTATAGCAATCAGCCCCAGCATTTT. It yields the protein CSVGDSYSNQPQHF.

This clonotype was detected many times. The chain employs TRBV3-1 and TRBJ2-1; 8 nucleotides agree with TRBD1. Trimming cost V 3 bases and J 7 bases; bases outside gene matches: 11. The CDR3 length is 16 residues. In germline, CDR1 is LGHDT, CDR2 YNNKEL (reference sequence). This chain's CDR3 is CASSQRVGQGGNEQFF. CDR3 in DNA: TGTGCCAGCAGCCAGAGAGTAGGACAGGGTGGAAATGAGCAGTTCTTC.

This clonotype was seen repeatedly, ten times or more. J is TRBJ1-1 and V is TRBV12-3 or TRBV12-4; tentatively, D is TRBD1 (5 bases). Trimming pared 6 bases from V and 4 bases from J, leaving 15 bases between. This CDR3 has 14 residues. The CDR3 DNA is TGTGCCAGCAGCTCAACCATGGGGGTCACTGAAGCTTTCTTT. Translating it yields CASSSTMGVTEAFF.

For this clonotype: A single base separates this from a much larger clone, so it may be a read error. The rearrangement joins TRBV11-2 to TRBJ2-7, with a weak D call TRBD2 (6 bases). The germline V gene encodes CDR1 SGHAT and CDR2 FQNNGV. The CDR3 has 15 residues. CDR3 in DNA: TGTGCCAGCGGCTTAGCGGCGGGGCCCCTCGGCGAGCAGTACTTC. It translates to CASGLAAGPLGEQYF. The whole variable domain, filled in from reference TRBV11-2 and TRBJ2-7, reads EAGVAQSPRYKIIEKRQSVAFWCNPISGHATLYWYQQILGQGPKLLIQFQNNGVVDDSQLPKDRFSAERLKGVDSTLKIQPAKLEDSAVYLCASGLAAGPLGEQYFGPGTRLTVT.

This clonotype has ten or more counts. The V call is TRBV5-5, the J call TRBJ1-2, with D uncertain. The ends were cut back, 0 bases at V and 0 bases at J, with 6 bases in the middle. This CDR3 spans 14 amino acids. The germline V gene has CDR1 SGHKS and CDR2 YYEKEE (reference sequence). The DNA of the CDR3 is TGTGCCAGCAGCTTGGAGTCAGCTAACTATGGCTACACCTTC. Translating it yields CASSLESANYGYTF.

Concerning this clonotype: Germline is not matched at one junction end, which may reflect a read error. V gene TRBV27 combines with J gene TRBJ1-1, with D possibly being TRBD1 (5 bases). Germline V gives CDR1 MNHEY, CDR2 SMNVEV (reference sequence). CDR3 length equals 17 residues. The CDR3 spells CASGFSMRGRTNTEAFF. CDR3 coding DNA: TGTGCCAGCGGTTTTTCAATGAGGGGAAGAACTAACACTGAAGCTTTCTTT.

This clonotype was counted between two and nine times. The V gene is TRBV5-1, the J gene TRBJ1-2; D is perhaps TRBD1 (5 bases). Between the trimmed V and J ends, which lost 3 bases and 4 bases, there was a span of 13 bases. The CDR3 spans 14 residues. Germline CDR1 and CDR2: SGHRS and YFSETQ. The CDR3 loop reads CASSSRVAAYGYTF. CDR3 bases: TGCGCCAGCAGCTCCAGGGTGGCCGCCTATGGCTACACCTTC.

This clonotype showed up many times. The chain links TRBV2 to TRBJ2-7; possible D gene TRBD2, 6 bases. The CDR3 loop spans 14 amino acids. V was shortened by 0 bases and J by 4 bases, with 10 bases between the two germline ends. Per germline, CDR1 SNHLY and CDR2 FYNNEI. The CDR3 DNA follows: TGTGCCAGCAGTGAAGCGCTTCGGGGGTACGAGCAGTACTTC. This codes for CASSEALRGYEQYF. The full variable domain, with the rest looked up from reference TRBV2 and TRBJ2-7, is EPEVTQTPSHQVTQMGQEVILRCVPISNHLYFYWYRQILGQKVEFLVSFYNNEISEKSEIFDDQFSVERPDGSNFTLKIRSTKLEDSAMYFCASSEALRGYEQYFGPGTRLTVT.

The chain couples TRBV6-2 or TRBV6-3 to TRBJ2-1; no clear D gene. V lost 6 bases, J lost 0 bases, and 21 bases lay in between. CDR3 size: 18 residues. Germline V gene sequence: CDR1 MNHEY, CDR2 SVGEGT. CDR3 residues: CASRGTLQRGSSYNEQFF. CDR3 DNA sequence: TGTGCCAGCAGAGGTACGCTTCAGCGTGGTAGCTCCTACAATGAGCAGTTCTTC.

This clonotype has ten or more counts. The chain combines TRBV15 with TRBJ1-1, with D perhaps matching TRBD1 (6 bases). The CDR3 length is 17 residues. Germline V gene sequence: CDR1 LNHNV, CDR2 YYDKDF (reference sequence). Trimming removed 3 bases at V and 0 bases at J, with 17 bases between. The CDR3 region has the DNA TGTGCCACCAGCAGGGAACAGGGACGGCTAATGAACACTGAAGCTTTCTTT. Translating it yields CATSREQGRLMNTEAFF.

This clonotype was observed at least ten times. V is TRBV20-1 and J is TRBJ2-1, with a weak D call TRBD1 (5 bases). CDR1 and CDR2 (germline): DFQATT, SNEGSKA (reference sequence). The CDR3 is 14 residues long. The V end lost 2 bases, the J end lost 4 bases, and 12 bases lay between the germline ends. For the CDR3, the DNA is TGCAGTGCTAGACTCGTCAGGGTGTACAATGAGCAGTTCTTC. This gives the protein CSARLVRVYNEQFF.

In its sample, this clonotype was seen many times. The chain combines TRBV4-3 with TRBJ1-4; 7 positions agree with TRBD1. This CDR3 region has 16 residues. The V gene end was trimmed by 0 bases and the J gene end by 5 bases; junction bases not matched to a gene: 6. The germline gives CDR1 LGHNA, CDR2 YSLEER. The CDR3 DNA is TGCGCCAGCAGCCAAGAGACAGGGCTGACAAATGAAAAACTGTTTTTT. Its translation: CASSQETGLTNEKLFF.

Many counts were recorded for this clonotype. The V call is TRBV9, the J call TRBJ1-6; D is unresolved. The CDR3 runs to 14 residues. Germline V lookup: CDR1 SGDLS, CDR2 YYNGEE. V lost 3 bases to trimming and J lost 10 bases, with 14 bases between them. The CDR3 region has the DNA TGTGCCAGCAGCGCGCTCTTGAGTGAATCACCCCTCCACTTT. Its protein is CASSALLSESPLHF.

This clonotype has more than one count but fewer than ten. This chain connects TRBV28 to TRBJ2-3; no definite D call. This CDR3 is 12 amino acids long. CDR1 and CDR2 (germline): MDHEN, SYDVKM. Trimming shortened V by 0 bases and J by 8 bases, and 6 bases separated the two germline ends. The CDR3 is CASSLWSGTQYF. CDR3 nucleotides: TGTGCCAGCAGTTTATGGTCGGGTACGCAGTATTTT.